The rows below give T cell receptor beta chains drawn from one sample of a study of T cell changes during pregnancy in multiple sclerosis. Method: immunoSEQ multiplex PCR; TCRdb's copy keeps in-frame clones and lacks some. The sample yields over 25,000 clones, 75% to 95% seen once. Sequencing was performed on CD8+ T cells from peripheral blood mononuclear cells, taken in the second trimester of pregnancy. The receptor set was obtained from a female donor in good health, enrolled as a control in a pregnancy study. Each CDR3 is given with its conserved first and last residue. D genes are given only for firm matches. Size values are once, few and many counts, or a class for expanded clones, and some rows have none.

TRBD1,TRBV5-6,.,TRBJ2-2,TGTGCCAGCAGCCCGGGACAGGGGGCTGGCACCGGGGAGCTGTTTTTT,CASSPGQGAGTGELFF
TRBD1,TRBV19,.,TRBJ2-3,TGTGCCAGTGGGGACAGCCTGGAGACAGATACGCAGTATTTT,CASGDSLETDTQYF
TRBD1,TRBV6-1,.,TRBJ1-1,TGTGCCAGCAGTGAAGGGACAGGGGATGGTGAAGCTTTCTTT,CASSEGTGDGEAFF
TRBD1,TRBV5-5,once,TRBJ1-4,TGTGCCAGCAGCAGCGGAGGGACAGGTCTGGAGAGTGAAAAACTGTTTTTT,CASSSGGTGLESEKLFF
TRBD2,TRBV9,.,TRBJ2-1,TGTGCCAGCAGCACCCGACTAGCGGAGCACAATGAGCAGTTCTTC,CASSTRLAEHNEQFF
.,TRBV21-1,.,TRBJ2-5,TGTGCCAGCAGCAATTTCAGCGGGGGGGCGGAAGAGACCCAGTACTTC,CASSNFSGGAEETQYF
.,TRBV7-9,.,TRBJ2-6,TGTGCCAGCAGCCAGGGATTTGGGGCCAACGTCCTGACTTTC,CASSQGFGANVLTF
TRBD1,TRBV9,.,TRBJ1-1,TGTGCCAGCAGCGTAGGAGACAGGGGGCAAACTGAAGCTTTCTTT,CASSVGDRGQTEAFF
.,TRBV27,.,TRBJ1-5,TGTGCCAGCAGCTTACAGGGCAATCAGCCCCAGCATTTT,CASSLQGNQPQHF
TRBD2,TRBV4-3,.,TRBJ2-3,TGCGCCAGCAGCCGTCGACTAGCGGGGGGTCCCACAGATACGCAGTATTTT,CASSRRLAGGPTDTQYF
.,TRBV5-8,.,TRBJ1-2,TGTGCCAGCAGCTTGCCCGGGGGGGCCTATGGCTACACCTTC,CASSLPGGAYGYTF
TRBD1,TRBV7-9,.,TRBJ1-1,TGTGCCAGCAGCCCCAGCACAGGGGGCCTTACTGAAGCTTTCTTT,CASSPSTGGLTEAFF
.,TRBV7-9,.,TRBJ1-6,TGTGCCAGCAGCTTACCGGGGAGTCTTTCACCCCTCCACTTT,CASSLPGSLSPLHF
TRBD2,TRBV7-6,.,TRBJ2-1,TGTGCCAGCAGCTTAGAATTAGCGGGGGGGTTGAGCGATGAGCAGTTCTTC,CASSLELAGGLSDEQFF
.,TRBV7-9,.,TRBJ2-5,TGTGCCAGCAGCTTAGTCAGTTACCAAGAGACCCAGTACTTC,CASSLVSYQETQYF
.,TRBV6-1,.,TRBJ1-1,TGTGCCAGCAGAAACGATACGGTGAACACTGAAGCTTTCTTT,CASRNDTVNTEAFF
TRBD1,TRBV2,once,TRBJ1-2,TGTGCCAGCCGCGGGACAGGGGATCACGGTACCTATGGCTACACCTTC,CASRGTGDHGTYGYTF
TRBD2,TRBV4-2,.,TRBJ2-3,TGTGCCAGCAGCCAAAGCCGGGGACTACGCACAGATACGCAGTATTTT,CASSQSRGLRTDTQYF
.,TRBV9,few,TRBJ1-5,TGTGCCAGCAGCGCTGAGAACAATCAGCCCCAGCATTTT,CASSAENNQPQHF
TRBD1,TRBV6-4,.,TRBJ1-2,TGTGCCAGCAGAGGACAGGGAACCTATGGCTACACCTTC,CASRGQGTYGYTF
.,TRBV7-2,.,TRBJ1-1,TGTGCCAGCACCCTAGGGGATTTGATTTTCTTT,CASTLGDLIFF
.,TRBV6-1,.,TRBJ1-4,TGTGCCAGCAGTGATTCAGGGTACAGCGAAAAACTGTTTTTT,CASSDSGYSEKLFF
TRBD2,TRBV7-8,.,TRBJ2-1,TGTGCCAGCAGTATCTCTAGCGGGGGGGCCTCCTACAATGAGCAGTTCTTC,CASSISSGGASYNEQFF
.,TRBV11-2,once,TRBJ2-3,TGTGCCAGCAGCGCCCCGGGTAGTCTGAGCACAGATACGCAGTATTTT,CASSAPGSLSTDTQYF
TRBD1,TRBV7-6,.,TRBJ1-1,TGTGCCAGCAGCTCCAGGGGGGCTACCATGAACACTGAAGCTTTCTTT,CASSSRGATMNTEAFF
TRBD2,TRBV4-2,.,TRBJ2-7,TGTGCCAGCAGCGAACTAGCGGAAAGCTCCTACGAGCAGTACTTC,CASSELAESSYEQYF
.,TRBV7-9,few,TRBJ2-7,TGTGCCAGCAGCTTCGGCCAGGATTACGAGCAGTACTTC,CASSFGQDYEQYF
TRBD1,TRBV18,once,TRBJ2-1,TGTGCCAGCTCACCCAGGGGGCCCCACAATGAGCAGTTCTTC,CASSPRGPHNEQFF
TRBD1,TRBV6-4,.,TRBJ2-1,TGTGCCAGCATTACAGACAGGGGACCCCCTTTAAGCTCCTACAATGAGCAGTTCTTC,CASITDRGPPLSSYNEQFF
TRBD1,TRBV7-9,.,TRBJ2-3,TGTGCCAGCAGCCTCCCCCAGGACAGGGGGCTTTCAGATACGCAGTATTTT,CASSLPQDRGLSDTQYF
TRBD1,TRBV4-3,.,TRBJ2-7,TGCGCCAGCAGCCTACAGGGGATGGACGAGCAGTACTTC,CASSLQGMDEQYF
TRBD1,TRBV6-1,.,TRBJ1-2,TGTGCCGGCCGGGACAGGGGCAACTATGGCTACACCTTC,CAGRDRGNYGYTF